Listed below are T cell receptor beta chains from one sample, sequenced in a study of T cell repertoires in cytomegalovirus infection. From the reads, TCRdb called clonotypes with MiXCR, one entry per CDR3 protein. The data contain 110,000 or so distinct CDR3 sequences, around 30% of them singletons. Which antigens these TCRs recognize remains unknown. The material sequenced was CD8+ T cells from cultured PBMCs, taken from culture after CMV antigen stimulation. These TCRs come from a human donor in good health (CMV status not recorded). Some clones in this sample may be carry-over from other donors' samples. The CDR3 runs from the conserved cysteine through the conserved F or W. D genes are given only for firm matches. For some rows the clone size is stated as once, few or many, or as a class when expanded; others skip it.

clone_size	j_call	d_call	v_call	cdr3_length	cdr3_aa	cdr3_nt
NA	TRBJ2-7	NA	TRBV19	15	CASSPGTVSSYEQYF	TGTGCCAGTAGTCCCGGGACGGTGAGCTCCTACGAGCAGTACTTC
NA	TRBJ2-3	NA	TRBV7-3	12	CASSIEYGTQYF	TGTGCCAGCAGCATAGAATATGGTACGCAGTATTTT
NA	TRBJ1-5	NA	TRBV4-3	15	CASSQDGTGRQPQHF	TGCGCCAGCAGCCAAGACGGTACAGGGCGTCAGCCCCAGCATTTT
NA	TRBJ1-5	NA	TRBV12-3/TRBV12-4	15	CASSLTFLTNQPQHF	TGTGCCAGCAGTTTAACTTTTCTGACCAATCAGCCCCAGCATTTT
NA	TRBJ1-1	NA	TRBV7-4	14	CASSLGAEDNEAFF	TGTGCCAGCAGCTTAGGGGCAGAAGATAATGAAGCTTTCTTT
NA	TRBJ1-3	TRBD1	TRBV20-1	13	CSLDRGSGNTIYF	TGCAGCTTAGACAGGGGCTCTGGAAACACCATATATTTT
NA	TRBJ2-2	NA	TRBV20-1	13	CSVAGRNTGELFF	TGCAGTGTTGCGGGGCGAAACACCGGGGAGCTGTTTTTT
few	TRBJ2-3	NA	TRBV12-3/TRBV12-4	14	CASSLPLSTDTQYF	TGTGCCAGCAGTTTACCCTTAAGCACAGATACGCAGTATTTT
NA	TRBJ2-7	NA	TRBV20-1	14	CSARDTRSSYEQYF	TGCAGTGCTAGAGACACTCGTAGCTCCTACGAGCAGTACTTC
NA	TRBJ1-3	NA	TRBV7-8	13	CASKTGPGNTIYF	TGTGCCAGCAAGACAGGACCAGGAAACACCATATATTTT
NA	TRBJ2-1	NA	TRBV20-1	16	CSARRLTFSTYNEQFF	TGCAGTGCTAGACGCCTGACGTTTAGCACCTACAATGAGCAGTTCTTC
few	TRBJ1-2	NA	TRBV27	13	CASSSGGNYGYTF	TGTGCCAGCAGTTCCGGGGGGAACTATGGCTACACCTTC
many	TRBJ2-1	NA	TRBV7-9	12	CASSGSGGEQFF	TGTGCCAGCAGCGGCTCTGGGGGTGAGCAGTTCTTC
NA	TRBJ2-1	NA	TRBV5-4	11	CASSWGYEQFF	TGTGCCAGCTCTTGGGGGTATGAGCAGTTCTTC
many	TRBJ2-4	NA	TRBV7-8	15	CASSFSGSDKHIQYF	TGTGCCAGCAGCTTCTCCGGGAGCGATAAACACATTCAGTACTTC
NA	TRBJ1-4	NA	TRBV6-2/TRBV6-3	16	CASTPGRMATNEKLFF	TGTGCCAGCACTCCAGGACGGATGGCAACTAATGAAAAACTGTTTTTT
few	TRBJ2-4	NA	TRBV2	13	CASRISLVLGQYF	TGTGCCAGCCGAATAAGTCTTGTTCTCGGTCAGTACTTC
NA	TRBJ2-7	TRBD2	TRBV4-1	15	CASSQSGGESYEQYF	TGCGCCAGCAGCCAAAGCGGGGGCGAATCCTACGAGCAGTACTTC
few	TRBJ2-7	TRBD1	TRBV5-4	16	CASSRSGTGYSYEQYF	TGTGCCAGCAGCCGAAGTGGGACAGGTTACTCCTACGAGCAGTACTTC
few	TRBJ1-2	NA	TRBV7-9	15	CASSPIMAANYGYTF	TGTGCCAGCAGCCCGATTATGGCAGCTAACTATGGCTACACCTTC
few	TRBJ1-6	TRBD1	TRBV7-2	15	CASSSHGQERKPLHF	TGTGCCAGCAGCTCCCACGGACAGGAAAGGAAACCCCTCCACTTT
NA	TRBJ2-1	NA	TRBV20-1	17	CSAQDTDRRQKYNEQFF	TGCAGTGCTCAAGATACGGACCGGAGGCAGAAGTACAATGAGCAGTTCTTC
few	TRBJ2-3	NA	TRBV12-3/TRBV12-4	16	CASSGGGEGSTDTQYF	TGTGCCAGCAGTGGAGGGGGCGAAGGGTCCACAGATACGCAGTATTTT
NA	TRBJ1-3	TRBD1	TRBV2	14	CASREQGPGNTIYF	TGTGCCAGCAGGGAACAGGGGCCTGGAAACACCATATATTTT
few	TRBJ2-5	TRBD2	TRBV3-1	17	CASSHFLAGGRQETQYF	TGTGCCAGCAGCCACTTCTTGGCGGGGGGTCGCCAGGAGACCCAGTACTTC
NA	TRBJ2-3	TRBD2	TRBV7-9	15	CASSRLAGSTDTQYF	TGTGCCAGCAGCCGACTAGCGGGAAGCACAGATACGCAGTATTTT